The text below deals with one TCR beta chain. Its antigen is unidentified. These data come from a study of cytomegalovirus exposure and HLA in healthy donors. Study-level findings and limits: In vitro experiments confirmed that three CMV-associated chains were specific for CMV antigens.

TCRdb's table, derived via immunoSEQ multiplex PCR, lists solely in-frame clones and lacks some. Of 150,000 to 200,000 clones detected, roughly 82% appear once; the ten largest clones hold approximately 7%. The sequence derives from a man aged 18 to 30 in good health and CMV-seropositive. The sequenced sample was PBMCs.

The chain's CDR3 is CAWGRDSEAFF. CDR3 coding DNA: TGTGCCTGGGGCCGGGACAGTGAAGCTTTCTTT. V gene TRBV30 combines with J gene TRBJ1-1, with 7 bases lining up with TRBD1. Trimming cost V 5 bases and J 7 bases; bases outside gene matches: 4. Germline CDR1 reads GTSNPN; CDR2 reads SVGIG (reference sequence). The CDR3 consists of 11 residues.